These T cell receptor beta chains were read from a single sample in a study of blood T cell repertoires in COVID-19. TCRdb's copy holds only in-frame clones and misses some; the assay was immunoSEQ multiplex PCR. The sample lists about 240,000 clones, about 85% occurring once. The sample comprised peripheral blood. These receptors were taken from a man aged 55 to 69 who had recovered from COVID-19. Each CDR3 is given with its conserved first and last residue. D genes are given only for firm matches. A row's size may be missing; if present it is once, few, many or a size class.

D gene,J gene,V gene,clone size,CDR3 protein,CDR3 DNA
TRBD2,TRBJ2-2,TRBV5-1,.,CASSLVLAGANTGELFF,TGCGCCAGCAGCTTGGTCCTAGCGGGGGCGAACACCGGGGAGCTGTTTTTT
.,TRBJ2-2,TRBV6-2/TRBV6-3,.,CASSYGLQGRTGELFF,TGTGCCAGCAGTTACGGCCTACAGGGAAGGACCGGGGAGCTGTTTTTT
.,TRBJ2-2,TRBV5-1,once,CASSLVPGPTGELFF,TGCGCCAGCAGCTTGGTACCAGGGCCCACCGGGGAGCTGTTTTTT
.,TRBJ1-2,TRBV5-1,few,CASSSTVATPNYGYTF,TGCGCCAGCAGCTCGACTGTGGCTACTCCTAACTATGGCTACACCTTC
.,TRBJ1-3,TRBV12-3/TRBV12-4,.,CASSRGGGNTIYF,TGTGCCAGCAGCCGGGGGGGTGGAAACACCATATATTTT
.,TRBJ1-2,TRBV2,.,CASSEGGYGYTF,TGTGCCAGCAGTGAGGGAGGCTATGGCTACACCTTC
.,TRBJ1-5,TRBV19,.,CASSGGRTVSNQPQHF,TGTGCCAGTAGTGGCGGGAGGACAGTAAGCAATCAGCCCCAGCATTTT
.,TRBJ1-4,TRBV6-5,once,CASSYSMSQVWEKLFF,TGTGCCAGCAGTTACTCGATGTCACAGGTGTGGGAAAAACTGTTTTTT
.,TRBJ1-5,TRBV7-9,once,CASSFGGAPQHF,TGTGCCAGCAGCTTTGGCGGTGCGCCCCAGCATTTT
.,TRBJ1-1,TRBV3-1/TRBV3-2,.,CASTQDRQVFTEAFF,TGTGCCAGCACCCAGGATCGACAGGTGTTCACTGAAGCTTTCTTT
.,TRBJ1-1,TRBV21-1,.,CASSPRGEGRGEAFF,TGTGCCAGCAGCCCTCGGGGCGAGGGCCGGGGGGAAGCTTTCTTT
TRBD1,TRBJ1-1,TRBV6-5,few,CASSWAGGSNTEAFF,TGTGCCAGCAGTTGGGCAGGGGGCAGTAACACTGAAGCTTTCTTT
.,TRBJ1-6,TRBV10-3,.,CAISESNRNSPLHF,TGTGCCATCAGTGAGTCCAACAGAAATTCACCCCTCCACTTT
TRBD1,TRBJ1-1,TRBV18,.,CASSPAPGQGARGAFF,TGTGCCAGCTCACCCGCCCCGGGACAGGGGGCGCGGGGGGCTTTCTTT
.,TRBJ1-3,TRBV7-8,.,CASSLFGRGTGNTIYF,TGTGCCAGCAGCTTATTTGGAAGGGGTACGGGAAACACCATATATTTT
.,TRBJ2-5,TRBV5-5,.,CASSLVEIFGGETQYF,TGTGCCAGCAGCTTGGTCGAGATCTTCGGCGGGGAGACCCAGTACTTC
.,TRBJ1-3,TRBV30,.,CAWKREHEKDTIYF,TGTGCCTGGAAACGGGAACACGAGAAGGACACCATATATTTT
.,TRBJ2-7,TRBV28,.,CASSLPGTIKGKQYF,TGTGCCAGCAGTTTACCTGGGACAATTAAGGGGAAGCAGTACTTC
.,TRBJ2-3,TRBV9,.,CASSVRDSIDTQYF,TGTGCCAGCAGCGTCCGGGACTCCATAGATACGCAGTATTTT
TRBD2,TRBJ2-3,TRBV5-8,.,CASSLFLAASTDTQYF,TGTGCCAGCAGCTTGTTCCTAGCGGCTAGCACAGATACGCAGTATTTT
.,TRBJ1-2,TRBV21-1,.,CASSKVSQGLVNYGYTF,TGTGCCAGCAGCAAAGTTTCCCAGGGGCTCGTTAACTATGGCTACACCTTC
TRBD1,TRBJ2-2,TRBV6-6,.,CASSPHPRDRGPGGELFF,TGTGCCAGCAGTCCCCACCCCCGGGACAGGGGGCCGGGCGGGGAGCTGTTTTTT
TRBD2,TRBJ2-4,TRBV25-1,.,CASSPRTSGGLAKNIQYF,TGTGCCAGCAGCCCAAGGACTAGCGGGGGATTAGCCAAAAACATTCAGTACTTC
.,TRBJ2-5,TRBV19,.,CASSAERGETQYF,TGTGCCAGTAGTGCAGAAAGAGGGGAGACCCAGTACTTC
TRBD2,TRBJ2-1,TRBV11-1,.,CASSQVHGLADNEQFF,TGTGCCAGCAGCCAAGTCCATGGACTAGCAGACAATGAGCAGTTCTTC
.,TRBJ2-5,TRBV5-5,.,CASSSSILSLSQETQYF,TGTGCCAGCAGCTCCTCGATCCTGAGCCTGTCACAAGAGACCCAGTACTTC
.,TRBJ1-6,TRBV6-1,once,CASSEVGRLALHF,TGTGCCAGCAGTGAAGTAGGTCGGCTAGCCCTCCACTTT
.,TRBJ1-2,TRBV12-3/TRBV12-4,.,CASSLEFYGYTF,TGTGCCAGCAGTTTGGAGTTCTATGGCTACACCTTC
.,TRBJ1-6,TRBV30,.,CAWSREGHLSPLHF,TGTGCCTGGAGTCGGGAGGGGCATCTTTCACCCCTCCACTTT
TRBD1,TRBJ2-7,TRBV28,.,CASSSPYGQGADEQYF,TGTGCCAGCAGTAGCCCTTACGGACAGGGGGCGGACGAGCAGTACTTC
.,TRBJ1-1,TRBV24-1,.,CATSDFIGEAFF,TGTGCCACCAGTGATTTTATCGGTGAAGCTTTCTTT
TRBD1,TRBJ1-4,TRBV10-1,.,CANATGGPTNEKLFF,TGCGCCAACGCGACAGGGGGACCAACTAATGAAAAACTGTTTTTT
TRBD1,TRBJ2-1,TRBV15,.,CATSSSGTGSYNEQFF,TGTGCCACCAGCAGTTCGGGGACAGGCTCATACAATGAGCAGTTCTTC
TRBD2,TRBJ2-1,TRBV6-5,.,CASSTETSGYNEQFF,TGTGCCAGCAGTACGGAGACTAGCGGTTACAATGAGCAGTTCTTC
TRBD1,TRBJ1-5,TRBV6-6,once,CASSTQGDQPQHF,TGTGCCAGCAGTACACAGGGGGACCAGCCCCAGCATTTT
.,TRBJ2-5,TRBV10-3,.,CAISESAAQETQYF,TGTGCCATCAGTGAGTCGGCCGCTCAAGAGACCCAGTACTTC
.,TRBJ1-2,TRBV3-1/TRBV3-2,.,CASSQVGEGYTF,TGTGCCAGCAGCCAAGTAGGGGAAGGCTACACCTTC
.,TRBJ1-1,TRBV6-5,once,CASKPGGRDTEAFF,TGTGCCAGCAAACCCGGGGGGCGCGATACTGAAGCTTTCTTT
.,TRBJ2-7,TRBV4-1,.,CASSQPLAGGYEQYF,TGCGCCAGCAGCCAACCACTGGCAGGAGGGTACGAGCAGTACTTC
TRBD1,TRBJ2-3,TRBV18,.,CASSSGQGTEMDTQYF,TGTGCCAGCTCATCCGGACAGGGGACGGAGATGGATACGCAGTATTTT
TRBD2,TRBJ2-7,TRBV5-6,once,CASSPGGTHDEQYF,TGTGCCAGCAGCCCCGGGGGGACTCATGACGAGCAGTACTTC
.,TRBJ2-2,TRBV6-2/TRBV6-3,.,CASSYSGRGGRTGELFF,TGTGCCAGCAGTTACTCGGGCAGGGGCGGTAGGACCGGGGAGCTGTTTTTT
.,TRBJ1-1,TRBV5-1,.,CASSLMGPNKNTEAFF,TGCGCCAGCAGCTTAATGGGCCCGAATAAGAACACTGAAGCTTTCTTT
.,TRBJ1-1,TRBV7-6,.,CASSLRAGNSEAFF,TGTGCCAGCAGCCTCAGGGCGGGGAACAGTGAAGCTTTCTTT
TRBD1,TRBJ2-5,TRBV7-9,.,CASSRTGVETQYF,TGTGCCAGCAGCCGGACAGGGGTGGAGACCCAGTACTTC
TRBD2,TRBJ2-7,TRBV18,.,CASSPSGPSSYEQYF,TGTGCCAGCTCCCCTAGCGGGCCGAGCTCCTACGAGCAGTACTTC
.,TRBJ2-5,TRBV19,.,CASSIDRETQYF,TGTGCCAGTAGTATAGATCGGGAGACCCAGTACTTC
TRBD2,TRBJ2-5,TRBV6-5,.,CASSPAGGVLETQYF,TGTGCCAGCAGCCCCGCGGGGGGGGTTCTAGAGACCCAGTACTTC
TRBD2,TRBJ2-3,TRBV12-5,.,CASGLERTSASTDTQYF,TGTGCTAGTGGTTTGGAAAGGACTAGCGCGAGCACAGATACGCAGTATTTT
.,TRBJ1-4,TRBV6-1,.,CASIGTGGEKLFF,TGTGCCAGCATAGGGACGGGGGGTGAAAAACTGTTTTTT